What follows are 24 T cell receptor beta chains derived from one specimen sequenced in a study of T cells in Graves' hyperthyroidism and ophthalmopathy. Amplification targeted TCR beta CDR3 regions from RNA transcripts. The primer set for the first-round RT-PCR of the TCR CDR3 was HTBI. One entry per CDR3 protein, called by TCRdb with MiXCR from the multiplex PCR reads. The table includes some 270,000 distinct CDR3 sequences, roughly an eighth detected once. Sequencing input: blood. The receptors originated from a middle-aged woman with Graves' hyperthyroidism.

There are many counts of this clonotype. This chain links TRBV3-1 with TRBJ1-2; no definite D call. The V gene's germline CDR1 is LGHDT and CDR2 YNNKEL (reference sequence). This CDR3 is built from 13 residues. V was pared by 2 bases and J by 5 bases, with 9 bases between. CDR3 sequence reads: CASSQHRGYGYTF. The CDR3, as DNA: TGTGCCAGCAGCCAACATAGAGGGTATGGCTACACCTTC.

This clonotype was seen repeatedly, ten times or more. This sequence joins TRBV5-1 and TRBJ2-7; weak D call: TRBD1 (6 bases). V shed 5 bases and J shed 4 bases, with 13 bases lying between them. Germline V gene sequence: CDR1 SGHRS, CDR2 YFSETQ. The CDR3 covers 13 residues. CDR3 sequence reads: CASSTQGKYEQYF. The CDR3 bases are TGCGCCAGCAGTACCCAGGGGAAATACGAGCAGTACTTC.

This clonotype was picked up many times. The chain links TRBV28 to TRBJ2-7; 7 nucleotides match TRBD2. J lost 3 bases, V lost 6 bases, and 5 bases had no gene match. The CDR3 has 13 amino acids. The germline V gene encodes CDR1 MDHEN and CDR2 SYDVKM. In nucleotides, the CDR3 is TGTGCCAGCAGAGCTAGCGGCGACTACGAGCAGTACTTC. Protein: CASRASGDYEQYF.

With regard to this clonotype: The junction departs from germline at one end; a sequencing error may be responsible. The chain joins TRBV18 to TRBJ1-5, with D possibly matching TRBD1 (6 bases). There are 13 residues in the CDR3. Per the germline V gene, CDR1 is KGHSH and CDR2 is LQKENI. DNA for the CDR3: TGTGCCTGCTCATTAGGGGGTGGGCAGCCCCAGCATTTT. Translating gives CACSLGGGQPQHF.

This clonotype was counted at least ten times. The chain employs TRBV7-9 and TRBJ2-3; D not certain. In germline, CDR1 is SEHNR, CDR2 FQNEAQ (reference sequence). The CDR3 is made up of 11 amino acids. V lost 6 bases and J lost 5, with 6 bases in between. This CDR3 is CASRMVDTQYF. The CDR3, as DNA: TGTGCCAGCAGGATGGTAGATACGCAGTATTTT.

This clonotype was counted a few times. The gene calls are TRBV4-2 and TRBJ2-7; 9 nucleotides agree with TRBD2. This CDR3 spans 18 amino acids. V was clipped by 0 bases and J by 5 bases; unmatched bases: 14. Germline V lookup: CDR1 LGHNA, CDR2 YNFKEQ. The CDR3 nucleotides are TGTGCCAGCAGCCAAGATCTCGGGGTAGCGGGAGATTTGGACGAGCAGTACTTC. It yields the protein CASSQDLGVAGDLDEQYF.

This clonotype turned up a few times. The chain carries TRBV5-1 and TRBJ1-2; D is unresolved. Trimming shortened V by 4 bases and J by 0 bases, and 10 bases separated the two germline ends. The length of the CDR3 is 14 residues. Germline V gene sequence: CDR1 SGHRS, CDR2 YFSETQ. The CDR3 is CASSTDAANYGYTF. The CDR3 DNA sequence: TGCGCCAGCAGCACAGACGCTGCTAACTATGGCTACACCTTC.

A note on this clonotype: This may be a read error, as it is one base from a much larger clone. V is TRBV5-1 and J is TRBJ2-5; D perhaps matches TRBD2 (5 bases). CDR1 and CDR2 from the germline V gene are SGHRS and YFSETQ. CDR3 length: 14 residues. The DNA of the CDR3 is TGCGCCGGCAGCTTCTTTGGGAGCCAAGAGACCCAGTACTTC. This translates into CAGSFFGSQETQYF.

The chain uses TRBV9 and TRBJ2-7, with D tentatively TRBD1 (6 bases). CDR3 length equals 16 residues. V was cut by 0 bases and J by 3 bases, with 16 bases left in between. Looked up from germline, CDR1 is SGDLS and CDR2 is YYNGEE. The CDR3 loop is CASSVEFGEDSYEQYF. Written as DNA, the CDR3 is TGTGCCAGCAGCGTAGAATTTGGAGAGGACAGCTACGAGCAGTACTTC.

This clonotype has at least ten counts. The V gene is TRBV6-1, the J gene TRBJ2-7; D tentatively fits TRBD1 or TRBD2 (5 bases each). Per the germline V gene, CDR1 is MNHNS and CDR2 is SASEGT. This CDR3 spans 11 amino acids. Trimming stripped 10 bases from V and 2 bases from J, with 9 bases between. CDR3 region: CATQGAYEQYF. The CDR3 DNA follows: TGTGCCACCCAGGGAGCCTACGAGCAGTACTTC.

This clonotype was counted at least ten times. This chain uses TRBV29-1 with TRBJ2-1; D is ambiguous. V was clipped by 4 bases and J by 6 bases, with 19 bases between them. Germline CDR1 is SQVTM and CDR2 is ANQGSEA. CDR3 length equals 15 residues. For the CDR3, the DNA is TGCAGCGTTGCCCAGAGCGATATTTGGAGCAATGAGCAGTTCTTC. Encoded protein: CSVAQSDIWSNEQFF.

This clonotype showed up many times. The chain recombines TRBV7-9 with TRBJ2-5; 7 positions match TRBD1. The CDR3 is made up of 13 amino acids. In germline, CDR1 is SEHNR, CDR2 FQNEAQ (reference sequence). The junction had 2 bases not matched to a gene; V was cut back by 2 bases and J by 5 bases. As DNA, the CDR3 is TGTGCCAGCAGCTTACAGGGGGTCGAGACCCAGTACTTC. Its translation: CASSLQGVETQYF.

The chain recombines TRBV11-2 with TRBJ2-3, with D maybe TRBD2 (5 bases). This CDR3 has 15 residues. From germline, CDR1 is SGHAT and CDR2 FQNNGV. Trimming stripped 1 base from V and 2 bases from J, with 10 bases between. CDR3 sequence reads: CASSLVGGHTDTQYF. In DNA, the CDR3 is TGTGCCAGCAGCTTAGTCGGCGGGCACACAGATACGCAGTATTTT.

This clonotype occurred many times. V is TRBV7-8 and J is TRBJ1-1; D unclear. V lost 5 bases, J lost 4 bases, and 20 bases lay in between. Germline V gene lookup returns CDR1 SGHVS and CDR2 FQNEAQ. This CDR3 contains 16 residues. As DNA, the CDR3 is TGTGCCAGCAGCACCGCCGCCGGGAGCTGGGCCACTGAAGCTTTCTTT. Translated, it gives CASSTAAGSWATEAFF.

The chain has TRBV7-9 and TRBJ2-7, with 8 positions matching TRBD1. CDR1 is SEHNR and CDR2 is FQNEAQ in the germline V gene (reference sequence). The CDR3 has 15 residues. V gave up 5 bases and J gave up 3 bases; unmatched junction bases: 9. CDR3 bases: TGTGCCAGCAGCCCGACAGGGGTCGGAGACTACGAGCAGTACTTC. This codes for CASSPTGVGDYEQYF.

This clonotype was counted only a few times. The chain is built from TRBV7-9 and TRBJ2-2, with D tentatively TRBD2 (6 bases). This CDR3 has 17 amino acids. In germline, CDR1 is SEHNR, CDR2 FQNEAQ (reference sequence). Deletions cut 5 bases from V and 0 bases from J, with 16 bases between. The CDR3: CASSPPYASANTGELFF. CDR3 DNA: TGTGCCAGCAGCCCACCCTACGCTAGCGCGAACACCGGGGAGCTGTTTTTT.

This clonotype has ten or more counts. The junction departs from germline at one end; a sequencing error may be responsible. J is TRBJ1-1 and V is TRBV7-9, with D hard to call. Germline V lookup: CDR1 SEHNR, CDR2 FQNEAQ (reference sequence). The CDR3 is made up of 13 amino acids. The CDR3 spells CASSFTQNAEAFF. The CDR3 DNA reads TGTGCCAGCAGCTTTACACAGAACGCTGAAGCTTTCTTT.

A few counts support this clonotype. The chain joins TRBV10-2 to TRBJ1-2, with no clear D. CDR3 length: 15 residues. Germline-derived CDR1 and CDR2 are WSHSY and SAAADI. Deletions cut 0 bases from V and 1 base from J, with 9 bases between. DNA for the CDR3: TGCGCCAGCAGTGAGTCCAGAAGCGGTAACTATGGCTACACCTTC. It codes for CASSESRSGNYGYTF.

This clonotype was counted at least ten times. V gene TRBV30 combines with J gene TRBJ1-4; possibly TRBD1 for D (6 bases). CDR1 GTSNPN and CDR2 SVGIG come from the germline V gene (reference sequence). This CDR3 contains 12 residues. V was cut by 2 bases and J by 10 bases, with 11 bases left in between. The CDR3 DNA follows: TGTGCCTGGAGTTGGGGGCAGGCAAAACTGTTTTTT. Its translation: CAWSWGQAKLFF.

This clonotype was observed at least ten times. This chain links TRBV6-2 or TRBV6-3 with TRBJ2-1; D not certain. The CDR3 sequence is 17 residues long. From germline, CDR1 is MNHEY and CDR2 SVGEGT. Trimming removed 5 bases at V and 0 bases at J, with 17 bases between. The CDR3 protein is CASSLSFEYGSYNEQFF. The CDR3 nucleotides are TGTGCCAGCAGTCTTTCCTTCGAGTACGGCTCCTACAATGAGCAGTTCTTC.

This clonotype was observed many times. The rearrangement joins TRBV2 to TRBJ2-7; a possible D gene is TRBD1 (6 bases). This CDR3 contains 14 residues. The V gene lost 4 bases and the J gene lost 2 bases, with 12 bases spanning the gap. Germline V gene data show CDR1 as SNHLY and CDR2 as FYNNEI. CDR3 DNA sequence: TGTGCCAGCAGTGGGGGCAGGGGTCCCTACGAGCAGTACTTC. Protein product: CASSGGRGPYEQYF.

This clonotype showed up many times. This rearrangement joins TRBV5-1 to TRBJ2-1; 9 bases agree with TRBD2. Germline V gene data show CDR1 as SGHRS and CDR2 as YFSETQ. V shed 0 bases and J 4 bases; nucleotides not matched to a gene: 5. The CDR3 has 16 amino acids. CDR3 amino acids: CASSLEVTSGYNEQFF. In DNA form, the CDR3 reads TGCGCCAGCAGCTTGGAGGTAACTAGCGGGTACAATGAGCAGTTCTTC.

This clonotype was counted a few times. The chain is built from TRBV15 and TRBJ1-3, with TRBD1 matching 9 bases. The CDR3 length is 15 residues. The junction had 2 bases not matched to a gene; V was cut back by 3 bases and J by 2 bases. Germline V gives CDR1 LNHNV, CDR2 YYDKDF (reference sequence). CDR3 loop: CATSRGQGTGNTIYF. The CDR3 nucleotides read TGTGCCACCAGCAGGGGACAGGGAACTGGAAACACCATATATTTT.

Points on this clonotype: At one end, the junction sequence differs from germline, possibly due to a read error. J is TRBJ2-3 and V is TRBV19; D perhaps matches TRBD1 (5 bases). This CDR3 comprises 13 residues. Germline lookup yields CDR1 LNHDA and CDR2 SQIVND (reference sequence). The CDR3 protein is CAGSGGAPDTQYF. The CDR3, as DNA: TGTGCCGGTAGTGGTGGGGCCCCAGATACGCAGTATTTT.